These T cell receptor beta chains were read from a single sample in a study of blood T cell repertoires in COVID-19. Generated by immunoSEQ multiplex PCR, the TCRdb table keeps only in-frame clones and is missing some. The sample records around 450,000 clones, around nine tenths being singletons. The sample taken for sequencing was PBMCs or T cells enriched from blood (not recorded which). The receptors were gathered from a woman under 30 with acute COVID-19. Both conserved end residues are part of each CDR3. D genes are given only for firm matches. Clone size is shown for a subset of rows, as once, few, many or a class of expanded clone.

.,TRBJ1-3,.,TRBV5-1,TGCGCCAGCAGCAACACAGGGTCTGGAAACACCATATATTTT,CASSNTGSGNTIYF
.,TRBJ2-7,.,TRBV5-4,TGTGCCAGCAGCTTGGATCGCAGTTACGAGCAGTACTTC,CASSLDRSYEQYF
.,TRBJ2-7,TRBD1,TRBV6-5,TGTGCCAGTACAGGGGCCTACGAGCAGTACTTC,CASTGAYEQYF
.,TRBJ1-5,.,TRBV10-3,TGTGCCATCAGTGCGAGCAATCAGCCCCAGCATTTT,CAISASNQPQHF
.,TRBJ1-3,.,TRBV6-2/TRBV6-3,TGTGCCAGCAGTTATGAGGTCGTCTCTGGAAACACCATATATTTT,CASSYEVVSGNTIYF
once,TRBJ1-2,.,TRBV6-5,TGTGCCAGCAGTTACACCGATTCAGGGCTAAGAGGCTACACCTTC,CASSYTDSGLRGYTF
.,TRBJ2-2,.,TRBV5-1,TGCGCCAGCACCCGAAAACTAGGAGCATTTGATGCGGCCGGGGAGCTGTTTTTT,CASTRKLGAFDAAGELFF
.,TRBJ2-7,TRBD1,TRBV27,TGTGCCAGCAGGCTAAAGGGAGGGGACGGACAGGGGATTTTCGAGCAGTACTTC,CASRLKGGDGQGIFEQYF
once,TRBJ1-6,TRBD1,TRBV7-9,TGTGCCAGCAGCTCAGGGGGGAGCTCACCCCTCCACTTT,CASSSGGSSPLHF
.,TRBJ2-3,TRBD1,TRBV7-3,TGTGCCAGCAGCTTAGGGTCTGACAGGGCCGATACGCAGTATTTT,CASSLGSDRADTQYF
once,TRBJ2-7,TRBD1,TRBV9,TGTGCCAGCAGCGTAGGGGCTGGACAGGGGGCAAACGAGCAGTACTTC,CASSVGAGQGANEQYF
.,TRBJ2-7,.,TRBV13,TGTGCCAGCAGCTTAGGCCGCCTCCAGGAGGGGTACGAGCAGTACTTC,CASSLGRLQEGYEQYF
.,TRBJ2-7,.,TRBV10-1,TGCGCCAGCGGCCCAGACTCCTACGAGCAGTACTTC,CASGPDSYEQYF
.,TRBJ2-7,.,TRBV7-9,TGTGCCAGCAGCTTATTCGGCAGGGCCTACGAGCAGTACTTC,CASSLFGRAYEQYF
.,TRBJ1-1,.,TRBV11-3,TGTGCCAGCAGCCGGGAAGAGGGCACTGAAGCTTTCTTT,CASSREEGTEAFF
.,TRBJ2-3,TRBD2,TRBV5-5,TGTGCCAGCAGCCAGCTAGCGGGAGGGCCCGCGGATACGCAGTATTTT,CASSQLAGGPADTQYF
.,TRBJ1-5,TRBD1,TRBV7-9,TGTGCCAGCAGAAGACAGGGGGCTCTTCAGCCCCAGCATTTT,CASRRQGALQPQHF
.,TRBJ1-5,.,TRBV30,TGTGCCTGGAGTGACAGGGCTCAGCCCCAGCATTTT,CAWSDRAQPQHF
.,TRBJ2-7,TRBD1,TRBV11-1,TGTGCCAGCAACCTGGGACAGGGAATCTCCTACGAGCAGTACTTC,CASNLGQGISYEQYF
.,TRBJ2-7,TRBD2,TRBV9,TGTGCCAGCAGCGTAGGTACTAGCGCGCTCTCCGAGCAGTACTTC,CASSVGTSALSEQYF
.,TRBJ1-4,.,TRBV6-5,TGTGCCAGCCTCGCGGAGGGAAATGAAAAACTGTTTTTT,CASLAEGNEKLFF
.,TRBJ1-5,TRBD1,TRBV24-1,TGTGCCACCGGACAGGGTGGGATTGGCAATCAGCCCCAGCATTTT,CATGQGGIGNQPQHF
.,TRBJ1-5,.,TRBV19,TGTGCCAGTAGTAGGGACATAAATCTGGAACAGCCCCAGCATTTT,CASSRDINLEQPQHF
.,TRBJ2-3,.,TRBV5-1,TGCGCCAGCAGCTTGGCCGGGGGGCAAATTAGGGGAGATACGCAGTATTTT,CASSLAGGQIRGDTQYF
.,TRBJ1-5,.,TRBV28,TGTGCCAGCATGAGCGGGTTCAATCAGCCCCAGCATTTT,CASMSGFNQPQHF
.,TRBJ2-7,TRBD1,TRBV6-5,TGTGCCAGCACGGTAGACGGACAGGGGGGAAGCGAGCAGTACTTC,CASTVDGQGGSEQYF
.,TRBJ2-7,.,TRBV27,TGTGCCAGCAGTTTAAATGTAGGGGCGGGGCCGACCAAGCAGTACTTC,CASSLNVGAGPTKQYF
.,TRBJ1-2,TRBD1,TRBV6-5,TGTGCCAGCAGTTACCAGGGGACAGGGGGTGGCTACACCTTC,CASSYQGTGGGYTF
.,TRBJ2-1,TRBD1,TRBV19,TGTGCCACAAGACAGGGAGCATACAATGAGCAGTTCTTC,CATRQGAYNEQFF
.,TRBJ1-4,TRBD1,TRBV5-6,TGTGCCAGCAGCCTACTGACAGGGAACGAAAAACTGTTTTTT,CASSLLTGNEKLFF
.,TRBJ2-1,TRBD1,TRBV7-9,TGTGCCAGCAGCTTCTTGGGGGGACAGGGGGCACATGAGCAGTTCTTC,CASSFLGGQGAHEQFF
.,TRBJ1-3,.,TRBV3-1/TRBV3-2,TGTGCCAGCAGCCAAGGGGGCGGGGGATCCGGAAACACCATATATTTT,CASSQGGGGSGNTIYF
once,TRBJ2-2,.,TRBV29-1,TGCAGCGCCGCCAGGGGGAACACCGGGGAGCTGTTTTTT,CSAARGNTGELFF
.,TRBJ1-5,.,TRBV7-3,TGTGCCAGCAGCTTAACCAGGGATCAGCCCCAGCATTTT,CASSLTRDQPQHF
.,TRBJ1-2,TRBD1,TRBV7-2,TGTGCCAGCAGCTCCGACAGGGGGCGAGGCTACACCTTC,CASSSDRGRGYTF
.,TRBJ1-1,.,TRBV2,TGTGCCAGTCAGGCAGAAATGAACACTGAAGCTTTCTTT,CASQAEMNTEAFF
once,TRBJ1-2,TRBD1,TRBV15,TGTGCCACCAGCAAGGACAGGGTTGACTATGGCTACACCTTC,CATSKDRVDYGYTF
.,TRBJ1-6,.,TRBV6-1,TGTGCCAGCAGTGGCCAACAGGGTTGGAAAAATTCACCCCTCCACTTT,CASSGQQGWKNSPLHF
.,TRBJ1-1,TRBD1,TRBV3-1/TRBV3-2,TGTGCCAGCAGCCTGACAGGGCGGACTGAAGCTTTCTTT,CASSLTGRTEAFF
.,TRBJ1-4,TRBD1,TRBV30,TGTGCCTGGAGTCGACAGGGAGTTCGAAAGGAAAAACTGTTTTTT,CAWSRQGVRKEKLFF